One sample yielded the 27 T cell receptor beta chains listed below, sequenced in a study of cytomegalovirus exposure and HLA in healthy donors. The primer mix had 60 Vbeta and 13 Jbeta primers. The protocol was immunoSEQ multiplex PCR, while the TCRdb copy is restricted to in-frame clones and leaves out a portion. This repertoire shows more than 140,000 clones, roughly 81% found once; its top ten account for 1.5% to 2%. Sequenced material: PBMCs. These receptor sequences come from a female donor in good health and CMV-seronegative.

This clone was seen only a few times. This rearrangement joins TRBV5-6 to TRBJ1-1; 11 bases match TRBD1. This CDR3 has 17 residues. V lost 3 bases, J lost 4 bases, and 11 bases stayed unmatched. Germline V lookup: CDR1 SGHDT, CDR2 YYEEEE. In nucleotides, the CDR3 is TGTGCCAGCAGCTCCACCGGGACAGGGGGTGCGGGCACTGAAGCTTTCTTT. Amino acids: CASSSTGTGGAGTEAFF.

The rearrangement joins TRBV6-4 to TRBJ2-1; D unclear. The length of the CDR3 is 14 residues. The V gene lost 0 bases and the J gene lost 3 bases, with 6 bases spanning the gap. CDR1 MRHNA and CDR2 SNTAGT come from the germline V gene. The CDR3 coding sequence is TGTGCCAGCAGTGACTCGGGCGACTACAATGAGCAGTTCTTC. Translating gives CASSDSGDYNEQFF.

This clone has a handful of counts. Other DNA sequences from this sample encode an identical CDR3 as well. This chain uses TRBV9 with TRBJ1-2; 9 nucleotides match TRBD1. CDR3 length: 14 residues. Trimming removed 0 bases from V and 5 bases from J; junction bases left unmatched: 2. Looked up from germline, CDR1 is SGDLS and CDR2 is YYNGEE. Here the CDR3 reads CASSVEGQGYGYTF. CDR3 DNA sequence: TGTGCCAGCAGCGTAGAGGGACAGGGTTATGGCTACACCTTC.

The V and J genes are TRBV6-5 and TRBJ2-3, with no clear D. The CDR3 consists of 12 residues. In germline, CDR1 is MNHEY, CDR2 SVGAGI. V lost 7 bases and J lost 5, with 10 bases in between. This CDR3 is CASTDIGDTQYF. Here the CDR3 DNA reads TGTGCCAGCACCGACATCGGAGATACGCAGTATTTT.

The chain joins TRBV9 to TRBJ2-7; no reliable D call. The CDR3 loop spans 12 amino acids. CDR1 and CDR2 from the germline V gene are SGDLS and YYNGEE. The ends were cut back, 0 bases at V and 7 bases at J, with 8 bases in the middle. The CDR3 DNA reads TGTGCCAGCAGCGTAGGTAGCTCGGAGCAGTACTTC. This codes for CASSVGSSEQYF.

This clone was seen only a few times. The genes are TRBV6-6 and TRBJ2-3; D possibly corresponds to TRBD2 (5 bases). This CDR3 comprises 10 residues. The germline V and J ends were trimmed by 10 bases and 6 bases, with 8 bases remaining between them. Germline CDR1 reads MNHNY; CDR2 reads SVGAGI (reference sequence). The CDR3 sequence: CAITGDTQYF. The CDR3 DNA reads TGTGCCATCACGGGGGATACGCAGTATTTT.

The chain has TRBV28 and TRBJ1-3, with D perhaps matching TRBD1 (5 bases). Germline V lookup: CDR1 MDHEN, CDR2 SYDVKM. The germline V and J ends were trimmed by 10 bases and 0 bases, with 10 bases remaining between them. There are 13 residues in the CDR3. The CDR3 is CATRQSSGNTIYF. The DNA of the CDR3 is TGTGCCACAAGACAGAGCTCTGGAAACACCATATATTTT. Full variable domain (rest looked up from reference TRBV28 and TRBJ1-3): DVKVTQSSRYLVKRTGEKVFLECVQDMDHENMFWYRQDPGLGLRLIYFSYDVKMKEKGDIPEGYSVSREKKERFSLILESASTNQTSMYLCATRQSSGNTIYFGEGSWLTVV.

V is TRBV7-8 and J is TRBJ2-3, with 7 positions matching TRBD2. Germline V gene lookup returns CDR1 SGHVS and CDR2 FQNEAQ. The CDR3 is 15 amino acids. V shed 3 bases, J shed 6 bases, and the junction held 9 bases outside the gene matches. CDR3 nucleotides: TGTGCCAGCAGCTTTGGCGGGAGTCGGGGGGATACGCAGTATTTT. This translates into CASSFGGSRGDTQYF.

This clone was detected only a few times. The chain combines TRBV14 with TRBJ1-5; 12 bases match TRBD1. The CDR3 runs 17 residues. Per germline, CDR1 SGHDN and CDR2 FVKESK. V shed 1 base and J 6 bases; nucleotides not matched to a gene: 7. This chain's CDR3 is CASSQGAGQGAGQPQHF. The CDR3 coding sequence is TGTGCCAGCAGCCAAGGAGCGGGACAGGGGGCAGGTCAGCCCCAGCATTTT.

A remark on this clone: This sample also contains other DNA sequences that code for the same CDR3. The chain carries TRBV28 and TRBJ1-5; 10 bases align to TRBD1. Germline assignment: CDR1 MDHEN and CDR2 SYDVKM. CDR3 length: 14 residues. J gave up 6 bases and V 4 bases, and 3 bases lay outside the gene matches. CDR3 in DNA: TGTGCCAGCAGTTCGGGACAGGGGAGTCAGCCCCAGCATTTT. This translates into CASSSGQGSQPQHF.

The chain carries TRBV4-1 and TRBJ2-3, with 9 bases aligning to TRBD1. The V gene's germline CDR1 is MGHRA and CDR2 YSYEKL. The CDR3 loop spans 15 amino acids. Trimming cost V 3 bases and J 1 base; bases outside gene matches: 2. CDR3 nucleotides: TGCGCCAGCAGCCACCGGACAGGGGGCACAGATACGCAGTATTTT. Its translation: CASSHRTGGTDTQYF.

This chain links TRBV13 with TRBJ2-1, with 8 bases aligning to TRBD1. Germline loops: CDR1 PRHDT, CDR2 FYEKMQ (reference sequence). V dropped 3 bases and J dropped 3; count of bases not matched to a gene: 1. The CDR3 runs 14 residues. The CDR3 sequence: CASSFGTGYNEQFF. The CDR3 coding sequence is TGTGCCAGCAGCTTCGGGACAGGCTACAATGAGCAGTTCTTC.

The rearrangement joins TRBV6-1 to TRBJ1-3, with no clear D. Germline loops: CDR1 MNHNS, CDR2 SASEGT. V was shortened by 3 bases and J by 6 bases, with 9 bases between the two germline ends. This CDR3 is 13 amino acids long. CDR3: CASSESGINTIYF. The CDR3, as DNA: TGTGCCAGCAGTGAGTCAGGAATAAACACCATATATTTT.

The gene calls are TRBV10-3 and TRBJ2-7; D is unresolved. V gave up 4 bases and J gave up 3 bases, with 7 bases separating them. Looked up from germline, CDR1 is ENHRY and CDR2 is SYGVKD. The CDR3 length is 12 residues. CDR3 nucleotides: TGTGCCATCAGTGCGGCAGGCTACGAGCAGTACTTC. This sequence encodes CAISAAGYEQYF.

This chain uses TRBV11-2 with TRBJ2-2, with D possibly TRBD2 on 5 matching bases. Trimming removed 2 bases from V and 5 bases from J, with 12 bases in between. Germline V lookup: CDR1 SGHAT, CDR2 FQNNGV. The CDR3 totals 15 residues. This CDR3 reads CASSLSGRRTGELFF. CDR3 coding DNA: TGTGCCAGCAGCTTATCCGGGCGGAGGACCGGGGAGCTGTTTTTT.

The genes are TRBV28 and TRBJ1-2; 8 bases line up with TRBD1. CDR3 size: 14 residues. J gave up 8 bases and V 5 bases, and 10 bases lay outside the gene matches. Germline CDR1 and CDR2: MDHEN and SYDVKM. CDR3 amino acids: CASSTPGQGRGYTF. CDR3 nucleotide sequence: TGTGCCAGCAGTACCCCCGGACAGGGAAGGGGCTACACCTTC.

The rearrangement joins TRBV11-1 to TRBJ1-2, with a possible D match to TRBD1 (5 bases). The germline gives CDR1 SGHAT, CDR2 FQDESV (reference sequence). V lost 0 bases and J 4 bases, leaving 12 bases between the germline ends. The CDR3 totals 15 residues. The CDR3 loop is CASSLARDPLYGYTF. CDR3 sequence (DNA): TGTGCCAGCAGCTTAGCGCGGGACCCCCTCTATGGCTACACCTTC.

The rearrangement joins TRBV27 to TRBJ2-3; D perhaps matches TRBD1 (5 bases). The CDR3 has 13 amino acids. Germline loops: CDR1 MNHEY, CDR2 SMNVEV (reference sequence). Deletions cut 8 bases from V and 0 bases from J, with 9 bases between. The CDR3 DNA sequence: TGTGCCAGCTTTAAGGGGAGCACAGATACGCAGTATTTT. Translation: CASFKGSTDTQYF.

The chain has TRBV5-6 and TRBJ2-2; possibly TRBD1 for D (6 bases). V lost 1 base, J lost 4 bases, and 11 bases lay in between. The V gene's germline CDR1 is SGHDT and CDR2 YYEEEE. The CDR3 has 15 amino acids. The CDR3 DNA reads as TGTGCCAGCAGCTTGAGGTTGGGGGCCACCGGGGAGCTGTTTTTT. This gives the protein CASSLRLGATGELFF.

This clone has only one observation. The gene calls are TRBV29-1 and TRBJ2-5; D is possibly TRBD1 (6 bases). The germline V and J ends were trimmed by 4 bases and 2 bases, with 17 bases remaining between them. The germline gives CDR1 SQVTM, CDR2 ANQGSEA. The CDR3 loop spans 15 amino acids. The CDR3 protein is CSVGGRQALQETQYF. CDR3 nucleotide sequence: TGCAGCGTTGGGGGGCGACAGGCCCTTCAAGAGACCCAGTACTTC.

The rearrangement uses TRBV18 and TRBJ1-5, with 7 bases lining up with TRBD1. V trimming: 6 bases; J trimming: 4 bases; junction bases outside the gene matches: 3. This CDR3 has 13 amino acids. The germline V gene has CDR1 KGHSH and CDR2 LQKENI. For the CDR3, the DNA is TGTGCCAGCTCCACAGGGGAAAATCAGCCCCAGCATTTT. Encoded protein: CASSTGENQPQHF.

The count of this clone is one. The CDR3 here is CASSSRQGALDEQFF. CDR3 bases: TGTGCCAGCAGTTCCCGACAGGGGGCCCTCGATGAGCAGTTCTTC. The chain is built from TRBV6-5 and TRBJ2-1; 10 bases are shared with TRBD1. V dropped 4 bases and J dropped 8; count of bases not matched to a gene: 8. The CDR3 is 15 residues long. Germline V gene lookup returns CDR1 MNHEY and CDR2 SVGAGI.

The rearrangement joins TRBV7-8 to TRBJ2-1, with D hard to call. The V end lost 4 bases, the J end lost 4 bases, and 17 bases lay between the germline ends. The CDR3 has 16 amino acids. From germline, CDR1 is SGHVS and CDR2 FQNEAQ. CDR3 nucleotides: TGTGCCAGCAGCTACCGACATGCCGTTTCGTACAATGAGCAGTTCTTC. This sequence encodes CASSYRHAVSYNEQFF.

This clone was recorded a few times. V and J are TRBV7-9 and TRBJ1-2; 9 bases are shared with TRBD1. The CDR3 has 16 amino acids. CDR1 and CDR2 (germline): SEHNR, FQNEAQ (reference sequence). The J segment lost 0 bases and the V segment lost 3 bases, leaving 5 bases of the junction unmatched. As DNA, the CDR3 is TGTGCCAGCAGCTTTCGGCGACAGGGGGCTAACTATGGCTACACCTTC. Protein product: CASSFRRQGANYGYTF.

CDR3: CASSLSWTGGSYEQYF. The CDR3 nucleotides read TGCGCCAGCAGCTTGTCTTGGACAGGGGGCTCCTACGAGCAGTACTTC. The chain couples TRBV5-1 to TRBJ2-7; 10 nucleotides align to TRBD1. CDR3 length equals 16 residues. The ends lost 1 base at V and 0 bases at J; junction bases unmatched: 4. Germline CDR1 SGHRS, CDR2 YFSETQ.

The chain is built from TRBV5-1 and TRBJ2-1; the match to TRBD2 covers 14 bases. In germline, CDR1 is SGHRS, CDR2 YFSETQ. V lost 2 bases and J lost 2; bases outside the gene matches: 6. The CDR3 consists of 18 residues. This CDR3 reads CASSFRTSGGLAYNEQFF. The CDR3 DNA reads TGCGCCAGCAGCTTTCGGACTAGCGGGGGGTTAGCCTACAATGAGCAGTTCTTC.

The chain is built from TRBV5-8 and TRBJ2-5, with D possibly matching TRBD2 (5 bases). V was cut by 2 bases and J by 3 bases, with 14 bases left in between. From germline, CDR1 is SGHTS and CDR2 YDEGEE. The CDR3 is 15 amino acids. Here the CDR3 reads CASSLGPSGKETQYF. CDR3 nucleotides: TGTGCCAGCAGCTTAGGCCCCAGCGGCAAAGAGACCCAGTACTTC.